This TCR beta chain was sequenced for a study of blood T cell repertoires in COVID-19. As for the study in general: T cells, B-cell-depleted T cells, or PBMCs provided the cDNA or gDNA that served as material.

Measured with immunoSEQ multiplex PCR; TCRdb has only the in-frame clones, and not every one. This table holds approximately 250,000 clones, around 90% found once. Germline loops: CDR1 SGHNT, CDR2 YYREEE (reference sequence). The CDR3 is 15 amino acids. V lost 0 bases to trimming and J lost 2 bases, with 9 bases between them. The V call is TRBV5-4, the J call TRBJ1-3; D is possibly TRBD1 (5 bases). Material for sequencing was peripheral blood. The TCR sequence derives from a man younger than 40 with COVID-19, enrolled during active disease. The CDR3 sequence: CASSLGQGTGNTIYF. CDR3 DNA sequence: TGTGCCAGCAGCTTGGGGCAGGGCACTGGAAACACCATATATTTT.